This T cell receptor beta chain was found in a study of lymphopenia after photon versus proton radiotherapy. The ends lost 5 bases at V and 5 bases at J; junction bases unmatched: 8. This CDR3 is built from 16 residues. Germline values: CDR1 SGHTA, CDR2 FQGNSA. About this clone itself: The target antigen is unknown.

Profiled with immunoSEQ multiplex PCR; TCRdb holds only in-frame clones, not every one. In the table there are 35,000 to 45,000 clones, under 85% of which are singletons. Findings and caveats of the study: Oligoclonal CD8+ Temra expansion after nadir drove photon patients' diversity drop.

This material consisted of peripheral blood, taken from a patient treated with proton-based radiotherapy. J is TRBJ2-1 and V is TRBV7-2, with 11 bases fitting TRBD2. The clonotype comes from a woman in her sixties or seventies with pancreatic cancer. The CDR3 DNA reads TGTGCCAGCAGCCTGCGAACTAGCGGGAGTAACAATGAGCAGTTCTTC. Its translation: CASSLRTSGSNNEQFF.